The entry below describes one TCR beta chain. Its specificity is not known. Execution of the assay was at deep level. Clones were sequenced by immunoSEQ multiplex PCR, and TCRdb holds only the in-frame ones, with some missing. The sample has over 2,000,000 clones, just over 90% seen once; the top ten hold about 1.7%. These data are taken from a study of shared clonotypes between healthy human individuals. Naive CD8 cells were CD45RO-negative, positively selected for CCR7, excluding terminally differentiated effector memory CD45RA+ cells. Overall study results and limits: Since donors were few, the genetic and exposure-history diversity represented was limited.

What was sequenced was naive CD8+ T cells from PBMCs. The source is a man aged 18 to 29 in good health. Some clones in this sample may be carry-over from other donors' samples.

CDR3 DNA: TGTGCCAGCAGTGAAGAGAGCACCGGGGAGCTGTTTTTT. It encodes CASSEESTGELFF. The rearrangement links TRBV25-1 to TRBJ2-2, with unresolved D. The CDR3 sequence is 13 residues long. Trimming pared 2 bases from V and 4 bases from J, leaving 5 bases between. Germline CDR1 is MGHDK and CDR2 is SYGVNS. The variable domain in full, with the rest retrieved from reference TRBV25-1 and TRBJ2-2, is EADIYQTPRYLVIGTGKKITLECSQTMGHDKMYWYQQDPGMELHLIHYSYGVNSTEKGDLSSESTVSRIRTEHFPLTLESARPSHTSQYLCASSEESTGELFFGEGSRLTVL.